This T cell receptor (beta chain) originates from a study of CD8 T cells in Susac syndrome. Germline lookup yields CDR1 MGHRA and CDR2 YSYEKL. The CDR3 runs 15 residues. V was shortened by 3 bases and J by 0 bases, with 9 bases between the two germline ends. The authors reverse transcribed roughly 0.5 to 1 ug RNA with random hexamers. Each CDR3 protein is one row after TCRdb ran MiXCR on the immunoSEQ multiplex PCR reads. The sample has about 100,000 distinct CDR3 sequences; 95% are singletons. This clonotype showed up just once. The sequenced sample was CD8+ T cells from PBMCs. The sequence came from a human donor with Susac syndrome. This chain connects TRBV4-1 to TRBJ2-4; tentative D call: TRBD1 (6 bases). DNA for the CDR3: TGCGCCAGCAGCCATGGACAGATAGCCAAAAACATTCAGTACTTC. It encodes CASSHGQIAKNIQYF.